Listed below are T cell receptor beta chains from one sample, sequenced in a study of blood T cell repertoires in COVID-19. Produced via immunoSEQ multiplex PCR; TCRdb's table is partial and in-frame only. In the table there are 350,000 or so clones, about nine tenths of which are singletons. The sample taken for sequencing was PBMCs or T cells enriched from blood (not recorded which). The receptors were sampled from a young woman who had been exposed to COVID-19. The CDR3 runs from the conserved cysteine through the conserved F or W. The D gene is left open where the match is weak. Clone size is shown for a subset of rows, as once, few, many or a class of expanded clone.

V,size,D,J,length,CDR3,DNA
TRBV14,NA,NA,TRBJ2-7,16,CASSRTPGLFEYEQYF,TGTGCCAGCAGCCGGACTCCCGGACTATTCGAGTACGAGCAGTACTTC
TRBV6-5,few,TRBD1,TRBJ2-2,15,CASSIQGAHTGELFF,TGTGCCAGCAGCATTCAGGGGGCTCACACCGGGGAGCTGTTTTTT
TRBV5-5,once,NA,TRBJ2-1,14,CASSRDTRGDEQFF,TGTGCCAGCAGCCGGGACACTCGGGGCGATGAGCAGTTCTTC
TRBV4-1,NA,NA,TRBJ1-1,16,CASSQGTGPRDTEAFF,TGCGCCAGCAGCCAAGGAACCGGCCCCCGGGACACTGAAGCTTTCTTT
TRBV20-1,NA,TRBD2,TRBJ2-3,16,CSASTVRGESTDTQYF,TGCAGTGCTAGTACTGTGCGGGGGGAAAGCACAGATACGCAGTATTTT
TRBV7-3,NA,NA,TRBJ1-1,13,CASSLQLNTEAFF,TGTGCCAGCAGCTTACAATTGAACACTGAAGCTTTCTTT
TRBV29-1,NA,NA,TRBJ1-4,11,CSVGLAGKLFF,TGCAGCGTTGGATTAGCGGGAAAACTGTTTTTT
TRBV3-1/TRBV3-2,NA,NA,TRBJ1-6,17,CASSHWGEQGSWSPLHF,TGTGCCAGCAGCCATTGGGGGGAGCAAGGAAGTTGGTCACCCCTCCACTTT
TRBV30,NA,NA,TRBJ1-5,14,CAWDPRGGDQPQHF,TGTGCCTGGGATCCGAGGGGGGGCGATCAGCCCCAGCATTTT
TRBV19,NA,TRBD1,TRBJ1-4,16,CASKRGTGGSNEKLFF,TGTGCCAGTAAAAGGGGAACAGGGGGCTCGAATGAAAAACTGTTTTTT
TRBV6-5,NA,TRBD2,TRBJ2-5,15,CASSHRTSGSETQYF,TGTGCCAGCAGTCATAGGACTAGCGGGAGTGAGACCCAGTACTTC
TRBV13,NA,TRBD2,TRBJ2-7,16,CASSVYSGRVGREQYF,TGTGCCAGCAGCGTATATAGCGGGAGAGTTGGTAGGGAGCAGTACTTC